This T cell receptor (beta chain) was captured by sequencing in a study of blood T cell repertoires in COVID-19. For the study at large: Sample material is recorded as cDNA or gDNA derived from T cells, B-cell-depleted T cells, or PBMCs.

Authors' data handling: Quantification of nucleated cells was approximated via reference gene primer amplification. This table comes from immunoSEQ multiplex PCR, and its TCRdb copy is limited to in-frame clones, with some not included. The D gene and trimming were derived from the DNA, and the V and J assignments and clone size from that table. The sample lists 130,000 to 150,000 clones, 85% to 90% occurring once. Seattle researchers signed up patients amid active infection and tracked them longitudinally. CDR3 length equals 17 residues. The germline CDR1 and CDR2 sequences are SEHNR and FQNEAQ (reference sequence). V gave up 4 bases and J gave up 3 bases; unmatched junction bases: 11.

The sequencing input was peripheral blood. The TCR comes from a man aged 18 to 29 with COVID-19, enrolled during active disease. This sequence joins TRBV7-9 and TRBJ2-5; 10 bases are a match to TRBD1. The CDR3 is CASSSRLGQGPKETQYF. The CDR3 region has the DNA TGTGCCAGCAGCTCCCGTCTGGGACAGGGGCCAAAAGAGACCCAGTACTTC.